One sample yielded the 20 T cell receptor beta chains listed below, sequenced in a study of CD8 T cells in ankylosing spondylitis. TCRdb reprocessed the 5' RACE reads with MiXCR, giving one entry per CDR3 protein. The table has 250,000 to 400,000 distinct CDR3 sequences, 11% seen once; the top ten hold roughly 9%. Sequenced input: blood, either unsorted or a sorted T cell fraction (not recorded which). Receptor source: a female donor with ankylosing spondylitis or in good health (not recorded which).

This clonotype has ten or more counts. V gene TRBV5-1 combines with J gene TRBJ1-4; no firm D call. The germline CDR1 and CDR2 sequences are SGHRS and YFSETQ. The CDR3 contains 15 residues. The V end was cut by 2 bases, the J end by 3 bases, with 11 bases between. The CDR3 is CASSLADGSNEKLFF. For the CDR3, the DNA is TGCGCCAGCAGCTTAGCCGACGGATCTAATGAAAAACTGTTTTTT. Filled out from reference TRBV5-1 and TRBJ1-4, the complete variable domain reads KAGVTQTPRYLIKTRGQQVTLSCSPISGHRSVSWYQQTPGQGLQFLFEYFSETQRNKGNFPGRFSGRQFSNSRSEMNVSTLELGDSALYLCASSLADGSNEKLFFGSGTQLSVL.

This clonotype was detected a few times. The chain links TRBV12-3 or TRBV12-4 to TRBJ2-7, with D perhaps TRBD1 (5 bases). With 6 bases removed from V and 6 bases from J, the gap between germline ends came to 24 bases. The CDR3 runs 16 residues. This CDR3 reads CASRPSSPDSQFEQYF. The CDR3 nucleotides read TGTGCCAGCAGGCCCAGCAGCCCAGACAGCCAGTTCGAGCAGTACTTC.

The chain has TRBV6-2 or TRBV6-3 and TRBJ1-5; D unresolved. This CDR3 is 12 amino acids long. Germline V gives CDR1 MNHEY, CDR2 SVGEGT. Trimming pared 6 bases from V and 6 bases from J, leaving 9 bases between. CDR3 nucleotide sequence: TGTGCCAGCAGGATACCAGGTCAGCCCCAGCATTTT. Protein sequence: CASRIPGQPQHF.

Concerning this clonotype itself: A single base separates this from a much larger clone, so it may be a read error. This rearrangement joins TRBV20-1 to TRBJ1-5, with D maybe TRBD1 (6 bases). The germline V gene encodes CDR1 DFQATT and CDR2 SNEGSKA (reference sequence). The CDR3 length is 15 residues. The chain's CDR3 is CNAWDIRYSNQPQHF. The CDR3 DNA is TGCAATGCTTGGGACATCCGGTATAGCAATCAGCCCCAGCATTTT.

Only a few counts were recorded for this clonotype. The chain has TRBV27 and TRBJ1-2, with D hard to call. From germline, CDR1 is MNHEY and CDR2 SMNVEV (reference sequence). V lost 4 bases and J 5 bases, leaving 17 bases between the germline ends. CDR3 size: 15 residues. CDR3 DNA: TGTGCCAGCAGTTCCCGGCTCTTGGGGTCATATGGCTACACCTTC. It yields the protein CASSSRLLGSYGYTF.

This clonotype has more than one count but fewer than ten. The CDR3 nucleotides are TGTGCCAGCTCACCCGGACAGATTCACAATGAGCAGTTCTTC. It translates to CASSPGQIHNEQFF. The rearrangement joins TRBV18 to TRBJ2-1; tentative D call: TRBD1 (6 bases). Trimming shortened V by 3 bases and J by 5 bases, and 11 bases separated the two germline ends. Germline V gene sequence: CDR1 KGHSH, CDR2 LQKENI. CDR3 length: 14 residues. The full variable domain, in which reference TRBV18 and TRBJ2-1 provide the parts outside the CDR3, is NAGVMQNPRHLVRRRGQEARLRCSPMKGHSHVYWYRQLPEEGLKFMVYLQKENIIDESGMPKERFSAEFPKEGPSILRIQQVVRGDSAAYFCASSPGQIHNEQFFGPGTRLTVL.

A note on this clonotype: This clone may be a read error of a much larger clone one base away. The chain has TRBV5-1 and TRBJ2-3; 7 nucleotides agree with TRBD1. The CDR3 has 16 amino acids. The germline V gene encodes CDR1 SGHRS and CDR2 YFSETQ. J gave up 2 bases and V 4 bases, and 10 bases lay outside the gene matches. The CDR3 here is CASSLYTGADTDTQYF. In DNA, the CDR3 is TGCGCCAGCAGCCTATATACAGGGGCGGACACAGATACGCAGTATTTT. The whole variable domain, remainder taken from reference TRBV5-1 and TRBJ2-3, is KAGVTQTPRYLIKTRGQQVTLSCSPISGHRSVSWYQQTPGQGLQFLFEYFSETQRNKGNFPGRFSGRQFSNSRSEMNVSTLELGDSALYLCASSLYTGADTDTQYFGPGTRLTVL.

The chain has TRBV5-1 and TRBJ2-2; 7 bases are a match to TRBD2. Germline V CDR1 and CDR2: SGHRS, YFSETQ. J lost 2 bases, V lost 6 bases, and 7 bases had no gene match. CDR3 size: 15 residues. Here the CDR3 DNA reads TGCGCCAGCACCCTCGGGGGGATCAACACCGGGGAGCTGTTTTTT. Protein sequence: CASTLGGINTGELFF.

This clonotype was counted many times. V gene TRBV5-1 combines with J gene TRBJ2-2; D possibly uses TRBD1 or TRBD2 (5 bases each). This CDR3 is 15 amino acids long. The V end lost 4 bases, the J end lost 0 bases, and 10 bases lay between the germline ends. Per germline, CDR1 SGHRS and CDR2 YFSETQ. The CDR3: CASSPGTANTGELFF. The CDR3 DNA sequence: TGCGCCAGCAGCCCCGGGACGGCGAACACCGGGGAGCTGTTTTTT. Full variable domain (missing parts from reference TRBV5-1 and TRBJ2-2): KAGVTQTPRYLIKTRGQQVTLSCSPISGHRSVSWYQQTPGQGLQFLFEYFSETQRNKGNFPGRFSGRQFSNSRSEMNVSTLELGDSALYLCASSPGTANTGELFFGEGSRLTVL.

V and J are TRBV7-2 and TRBJ2-5; no reliable D call. This CDR3 comprises 13 residues. The V gene's germline CDR1 is SGHTA and CDR2 FQGNSA. V shed 3 bases and J shed 5 bases, with 10 bases lying between them. CDR3 loop: CASSFGEVETQYF. The CDR3 nucleotides read TGTGCCAGCAGCTTTGGGGAAGTTGAGACCCAGTACTTC. Full variable domain (remainder filled in from reference TRBV7-2 and TRBJ2-5): GAGVSQSPSNKVTEKGKDVELRCDPISGHTALYWYRQSLGQGLEFLIYFQGNSAPDKSGLPSDRFSAERTGGSVSTLTIQRTQQEDSAVYLCASSFGEVETQYFGPGTRLLVL.

There are many counts of this clonotype. The chain carries TRBV5-1 and TRBJ2-7; 8 bases fit TRBD1. Trimming at V came to 6 bases and at J to 4 bases, leaving 6 bases not matched to a gene. The CDR3 runs to 13 residues. The V gene's germline CDR1 is SGHRS and CDR2 YFSETQ. CDR3 DNA: TGCGCCAGCACCGAAACAGGGGGATACGAGCAGTACTTC. Protein: CASTETGGYEQYF.

This clonotype was observed many times. This chain connects TRBV28 to TRBJ2-1, with TRBD1 matching 12 bases. Germline V gene lookup returns CDR1 MDHEN and CDR2 SYDVKM. The CDR3 is made up of 15 amino acids. With 4 bases clipped from V and 4 bases from J, the junction kept 2 bases outside the gene matches. DNA of the CDR3: TGTGCCAGCAGTTGGGGACAGGGGGCATACAATGAGCAGTTCTTC. This encodes CASSWGQGAYNEQFF.

This clonotype was observed a handful of times. The chain links TRBV28 to TRBJ2-3, with D perhaps assigned TRBD1 or TRBD2 (5 bases each). The germline V gene encodes CDR1 MDHEN and CDR2 SYDVKM. Trimming shortened V by 10 bases and J by 0 bases, and 11 bases separated the two germline ends. This CDR3 contains 13 residues. CDR3 sequence reads: CATRDRSTDTQYF. CDR3 DNA sequence: TGTGCCACCAGGGACCGAAGCACAGATACGCAGTATTTT.

This clonotype came up many times. V is TRBV5-1 and J is TRBJ2-7; 8 positions match TRBD1. There are 16 residues in the CDR3. After removal of 4 bases from V and 2 bases from J, the junction contained 11 bases not matched to a gene. From germline, CDR1 is SGHRS and CDR2 YFSETQ. As DNA, the CDR3 is TGCGCCAGCAGCCTAGTGACAGGGGTCCTTCCCTACGAGCAGTACTTC. Amino acids: CASSLVTGVLPYEQYF.

This clonotype was detected ten times or more. V gene TRBV5-1 combines with J gene TRBJ2-7; 8 bases line up with TRBD1. Germline-derived CDR1 and CDR2 are SGHRS and YFSETQ. The length of the CDR3 is 14 residues. The J segment lost 3 bases and the V segment lost 3 bases, leaving 5 bases of the junction unmatched. The CDR3, as DNA: TGCGCCAGCAGCTCGACAGGGGCAAGCTACGAGCAGTACTTC. Protein: CASSSTGASYEQYF.

With respect to this clonotype: A much larger clone lies a single base off, so this may be a read error. CDR3 nucleotides: TGCAGTGCTAGAGGGGGTAGTAGCGGAAAATCCTACGAGCAGTCCTTC. As protein: CSARGGSSGKSYEQSF. The V and J genes are TRBV20-1 and TRBJ2-7; a possible D gene is TRBD2 (6 bases). The CDR3 is made up of 16 amino acids. The V gene's germline CDR1 is DFQATT and CDR2 SNEGSKA (reference sequence).

The chain has TRBV7-9 and TRBJ2-7; no firm D call. V was trimmed by 3 bases and J by 2 bases, leaving 11 bases between them. The CDR3 runs to 14 residues. In germline, CDR1 is SEHNR, CDR2 FQNEAQ (reference sequence). CDR3 sequence: CASSFGRAAYEQYF. The CDR3 coding sequence is TGTGCCAGCAGCTTTGGACGGGCAGCCTACGAGCAGTACTTC.

This clonotype was seen many times. The chain has TRBV20-1 and TRBJ2-1; the match to TRBD2 covers 12 bases. The V gene's germline CDR1 is DFQATT and CDR2 SNEGSKA (reference sequence). V lost 5 bases, J lost 10 bases, and 12 bases stayed unmatched. CDR3 length equals 15 residues. The CDR3 sequence: CSASGTSGPIQEQFF. In DNA, the CDR3 is TGCAGTGCTTCCGGGACTAGCGGGCCTATCCAGGAGCAGTTCTTC.

The genes are TRBV6-2 or TRBV6-3 and TRBJ2-7; TRBD2 matches 7 bases. CDR1 and CDR2 (germline): MNHEY, SVGEGT. The CDR3 runs to 17 residues. With V trimmed by 6 bases and J by 0 bases, 14 bases remained unmatched. This CDR3 reads CASSLLGAGATSYEQYF. CDR3 bases: TGTGCCAGCAGCCTACTAGGTGCGGGAGCCACCTCCTACGAGCAGTACTTC.

The table lists this clonotype with a few counts. This sequence joins TRBV7-8 and TRBJ2-7; possibly TRBD1 or TRBD2 for D (5 bases each). V dropped 5 bases and J dropped 4 bases, with 24 bases sitting between them. CDR1 is SGHVS, CDR2 FQNEAQ, per germline. The CDR3 runs to 17 residues. Here the CDR3 DNA reads TGTGCCAGCAGCAAAGCGGTCGCGGGTCAGGGTCGGTACGAGCAGTACTTC. Its translation: CASSKAVAGQGRYEQYF.